This is a list of T cell receptor beta chains from one sample in a study of human T cells and chemical hapten exposure. In TCRdb, the RACE reads were re-called with MiXCR into one record per CDR3 protein. Of about 290,000 distinct CDR3 sequences in the sample, roughly 7.4% were seen once. Here the sequenced sample was whole blood, taken in connection with sensitization to the hapten diphenylcyclopropenone (DPC). The source is a man between 18 and 29 years old with alopecia areata. Some clones in this sample may be carry-over from other donors' samples. Both conserved end residues are part of each CDR3.

J: TRBJ2-7; V: TRBV12-3/TRBV12-4; length: 15; CDR3: CASSLTRGASYEQYF
J: TRBJ2-2; V: TRBV3-1; length: 15; CDR3: CASSQDIGSPGELFF
J: TRBJ2-5; V: TRBV18; length: 15; CDR3: CASSPADRRVETQYF
J: TRBJ2-2; V: TRBV20-1; length: 14; CDR3: CSARKTGTPGELFF
J: TRBJ2-7; V: TRBV10-3; length: 14; CDR3: CAIQEARTLNEQYF
J: TRBJ1-5; V: TRBV5-5; length: 13; CDR3: CASSLVGARPQHF
J: TRBJ1-1; V: TRBV12-3/TRBV12-4; length: 13; CDR3: CASSSREGTEAFF
J: TRBJ1-5; V: TRBV12-3/TRBV12-4; length: 15; CDR3: CASRTGTNSNQPQHF
J: TRBJ2-3; V: TRBV15; length: 16; CDR3: CATSRASGGAPDTQYF
J: TRBJ1-5; V: TRBV12-3/TRBV12-4; length: 14; CDR3: CASTLTGFGQPQHF
J: TRBJ1-5; V: TRBV6-2/TRBV6-3; length: 12; CDR3: CASSYSDQPQHF
J: TRBJ1-3; V: TRBV20-1; length: 14; CDR3: CSARQNRAGNTIYF
J: TRBJ1-2; V: TRBV7-2; length: 10; CDR3: CANGEYGYTF
J: TRBJ2-3; V: TRBV5-6; length: 16; CDR3: CASSTKRSLRTDTQYF
J: TRBJ2-5; V: TRBV11-2; length: 16; CDR3: CASSLDRDRPQETQYF
J: TRBJ2-5; V: TRBV10-2; length: 13; CDR3: CASNPDREETQYF
J: TRBJ2-1; V: TRBV20-1; length: 15; CDR3: CSARDPGTPHNEQFF
J: TRBJ1-4; V: TRBV7-9; length: 18; CDR3: CASSLLPERYEENEKLFF
J: TRBJ2-3; V: TRBV29-1; length: 17; CDR3: CSVDPGLAGEYTDTQYF
J: TRBJ2-1; V: TRBV11-2; length: 13; CDR3: CASSKGLHNEQFF
J: TRBJ1-2; V: TRBV4-1; length: 15; CDR3: CASSQDPSGWYGYTF
J: TRBJ2-1; V: TRBV28; length: 13; CDR3: CASSLPQYNEQFF
J: TRBJ2-7; V: TRBV5-1; length: 15; CDR3: CASSLAEYPPYEQYF
J: TRBJ2-3; V: TRBV7-9; length: 14; CDR3: CASSQRTGVDTQYF
J: TRBJ2-7; V: TRBV7-6; length: 11; CDR3: CASSLGEVTYF
J: TRBJ1-1; V: TRBV2; length: 15; CDR3: CASSQGERPHTEAFF
J: TRBJ2-1; V: TRBV29-1; length: 17; CDR3: CSVEVTSGVLLRYEQFF
J: TRBJ1-1; V: TRBV5-1; length: 16; CDR3: CASSLEQGDMNTEAFF
J: TRBJ2-1; V: TRBV7-9; length: 15; CDR3: CASSPRRAGANEQFF
J: TRBJ1-1; V: TRBV20-1; length: 12; CDR3: CRAVSGNTEAFF
J: TRBJ2-7; V: TRBV6-5; length: 15; CDR3: CASRTPGGISYEQYF
J: TRBJ1-2; V: TRBV12-3/TRBV12-4; length: 14; CDR3: CASSGDRVIYGYTF
J: TRBJ1-5; V: TRBV20-1; length: 17; CDR3: CSARPGQGWRSNQPQHF
J: TRBJ1-1; V: TRBV27; length: 14; CDR3: CASTAPPMNTEAFF
J: TRBJ1-6; V: TRBV7-9; length: 14; CDR3: CASSQDRGGSPLHF
J: TRBJ2-1; V: TRBV9; length: 16; CDR3: CASSPSRGKYSGEQFF
J: TRBJ2-7; V: TRBV12-3/TRBV12-4; length: 14; CDR3: CASSPRTGFNEQYF
J: TRBJ2-1; V: TRBV4-1; length: 17; CDR3: CASSQDPSTGRFDEQFF
J: TRBJ2-3; V: TRBV10-3; length: 15; CDR3: CAIRSSGGYTDTQYF
J: TRBJ1-2; V: TRBV20-1; length: 13; CDR3: CSASGQSKSGYTF
J: TRBJ1-1; V: TRBV6-2/TRBV6-3; length: 15; CDR3: CASSYSWGAGTEAFF
J: TRBJ2-6; V: TRBV11-2; length: 14; CDR3: CASSSNRGRYVLTF
J: TRBJ1-1; V: TRBV12-3/TRBV12-4; length: 13; CDR3: CASQRGSNTEAFF
J: TRBJ1-5; V: TRBV20-1; length: 14; CDR3: CSASGAEIHQPQHF
J: TRBJ2-1; V: TRBV21-1; length: 12; CDR3: CASSKPANEQFF
J: TRBJ1-6; V: TRBV28; length: 17; CDR3: CASSMIRPSSYNSPLHF
J: TRBJ1-1; V: TRBV5-1; length: 16; CDR3: CASSLDSRGMNTEAFF
J: TRBJ1-2; V: TRBV11-2; length: 13; CDR3: CASSLEVSDGYTF
J: TRBJ2-5; V: TRBV6-6; length: 14; CDR3: CASKRDLLPETQYF
J: TRBJ2-6; V: TRBV9; length: 15; CDR3: CASSVSLFGANVLTF
J: TRBJ2-5; V: TRBV15; length: 13; CDR3: CATSEDWEETQYF
J: TRBJ2-3; V: TRBV6-4; length: 15; CDR3: CASSELGGHLSTQYF
J: TRBJ1-4; V: TRBV6-5; length: 18; CDR3: CASSRTGTGELTNEKLFF
J: TRBJ2-5; V: TRBV27; length: 15; CDR3: CASRGAGTYQETQYF
J: TRBJ2-2; V: TRBV29-1; length: 13; CDR3: CSGWTVNTGELFF